This T cell receptor (beta chain) was sequenced for a study of regulatory T cells in long-lasting Graves disease. Stated time point: newly diagnosed GD, antithyroid drugs for less than 3 months. Scientists built the TCR library using RNA that was extracted from PBMCs. Libraries of TCR beta came from iRepertoire HTBI primers plus Arm-PCR of CDR3 regions. MiXCR was run by TCRdb on the multiplex PCR reads, yielding one entry per CDR3 protein. The sample records some 600,000 distinct CDR3 sequences, 15% to 20% being singletons. There are many counts of this clonotype. The germline V gene has CDR1 SGHRS and CDR2 YFSETQ. With V trimmed by 3 bases and J by 1 base, 14 bases remained unmatched. The length of the CDR3 is 18 residues. This sample was shared with a second study, whose subject was T cells in Graves' hyperthyroidism and ophthalmopathy.

Sample: peripheral blood mononuclear cells (PBMCs), taken at new diagnosis, from a patient treated with antithyroid drugs. The TCR was taken from a man aged 18 to 29 with Graves disease. This chain links TRBV5-1 with TRBJ2-3; 7 bases line up with TRBD2. CDR3 region: CASSSTGGGPRGTDTQYF. CDR3 coding DNA: TGCGCCAGCAGCTCTACGGGGGGAGGGCCTAGAGGCACAGATACGCAGTATTTT.